What follows are 14 T cell receptor beta chains derived from one specimen sequenced in a study of cytomegalovirus exposure and HLA in healthy donors. This PCR relied on a set of 60 Vbeta primers and 13 Jbeta primers. Assay: immunoSEQ multiplex PCR; the TCRdb copy retains only in-frame clones and omits some. The sample shows fewer than 200,000 clones, nearly 80% of them seen only once. The sequencing sample was made of PBMCs. Receptors were obtained from a female donor in good health and CMV-seronegative.

The CDR3 reads CASSIGGRAQAYNEQFF. The CDR3 coding sequence is TGTGCCAGCAGCATCGGCGGGAGGGCTCAGGCTTACAATGAGCAGTTCTTC. The rearrangement uses TRBV7-9 and TRBJ2-1; 9 bases agree with TRBD2. Germline V gene lookup returns CDR1 SEHNR and CDR2 FQNEAQ (reference sequence). Trimming at V came to 5 bases and at J to 4 bases, leaving 12 bases not matched to a gene. The CDR3 sequence is 17 residues long.

This clone was seen a single time. The chain uses TRBV2 and TRBJ2-5, with TRBD1 matching over 10 bases. The J call may be mistaken, given a closer DNA end match to TRBJ2-7. CDR1 and CDR2 from the germline V gene are SNHLY and FYNNEI. The CDR3 is 14 amino acids. The DNA of the CDR3 is TGTGCCAGCAGCCAAGGGACAGGGGACTCCGAGCAGTACTTC. Protein: CASSQGTGDSEQYF.

This chain connects TRBV2 to TRBJ2-3; 10 positions match TRBD2. CDR1 and CDR2 from the germline V gene are SNHLY and FYNNEI. Germline trimming cut 6 bases from V and 4 bases from J; bases unmatched to any gene: 1. This CDR3 is 13 amino acids long. The CDR3 protein is CASRGTSADTQYF. The CDR3 DNA sequence: TGTGCCAGCAGGGGGACTAGCGCAGATACGCAGTATTTT.

V usage is TRBV11-3 and J usage is TRBJ2-3; D is possibly TRBD2 (6 bases). The CDR3 runs 13 residues. Trimming took off 5 bases at V and 5 bases at J, with 11 bases between the two ends. Germline CDR1 SGHNT, CDR2 YENEEA. CDR3 in amino acids: CASSADYLDTQYF. In DNA, the CDR3 is TGTGCCAGCAGCGCGGACTATTTAGATACGCAGTATTTT.

This clone was recorded a few times. The gene calls are TRBV6-4 and TRBJ2-1; no clear D gene. Trimming shortened V by 6 bases and J by 0 bases, and 9 bases separated the two germline ends. This CDR3 is 14 amino acids long. The germline CDR1 and CDR2 sequences are MRHNA and SNTAGT. The CDR3 reads CASRQDSSYNEQFF. In DNA, the CDR3 is TGTGCCAGCAGGCAAGATAGCTCCTACAATGAGCAGTTCTTC.

The sample holds one count of this clone. This sequence joins TRBV9 and TRBJ2-3; TRBD1 is a possible D gene (5 bases). The V gene's germline CDR1 is SGDLS and CDR2 YYNGEE. This CDR3 region has 15 residues. V lost 3 bases and J lost 4, with 15 bases in between. The CDR3 loop reads CASSEYQGTADTQYF. CDR3 in DNA: TGTGCCAGCAGCGAATATCAGGGCACGGCAGATACGCAGTATTTT.

The chain combines TRBV12-5 with TRBJ1-4; D gene uncertain. CDR3 length: 15 residues. V was trimmed by 1 base and J by 0 bases, leaving 6 bases between them. CDR1 LGHNT and CDR2 FRNRAP come from the germline V gene. CDR3 nucleotides: TGTGCTAGTGGTTTGGGGAGATCAACTAATGAAAAACTGTTTTTT. Protein: CASGLGRSTNEKLFF.

The genes are TRBV29-1 and TRBJ2-7, with 7 bases matching TRBD2. CDR1 and CDR2 (germline): SQVTM, ANQGSEA. This CDR3 has 11 residues. CDR3 sequence: CSGGESYEQYF. Written as DNA, the CDR3 is TGCTCTGGGGGGGAGTCCTACGAGCAGTACTTC.

The genes are TRBV29-1 and TRBJ1-3; 7 positions agree with TRBD1. With 5 bases clipped from V and 2 bases from J, the junction kept 3 bases outside the gene matches. The CDR3 loop spans 13 amino acids. In germline, CDR1 is SQVTM, CDR2 ANQGSEA. As DNA, the CDR3 is TGCAGCGTTACAGGACAGGCTGGAAACACCATATATTTT. It specifies CSVTGQAGNTIYF. Filled out from reference TRBV29-1 and TRBJ1-3, the complete variable domain reads SAVISQKPSRDICQRGTSLTIQCQVDSQVTMMFWYRQQPGQSLTLIATANQGSEATYESGFVIDKFPISRPNLTFSTLTVSNMSPEDSSIYLCSVTGQAGNTIYFGEGSWLTVV.

V and J are TRBV7-9 and TRBJ2-5; 8 nucleotides agree with TRBD2. The CDR3 is 16 amino acids. The V and J ends lost 5 bases and 4 bases, in that order; junction bases with no gene match: 12. Per germline, CDR1 SEHNR and CDR2 FQNEAQ (reference sequence). DNA of the CDR3: TGTGCCAGCAGCCCAGCGGGGGCTCTCTGGGCAGAGACCCAGTACTTC. This sequence encodes CASSPAGALWAETQYF.

The J gene is TRBJ2-3, the V gene TRBV5-4; 14 positions agree with TRBD2. The CDR3 extends over 17 amino acids. V lost 4 bases to trimming and J lost 5 bases; unmatched junction nucleotides: 9. Looked up from germline, CDR1 is SGHNT and CDR2 is YYREEE (reference sequence). CDR3 sequence reads: CASSTYPGTSGGDTQYF. CDR3 sequence (DNA): TGTGCCAGCAGCACCTACCCCGGGACTAGCGGGGGAGATACGCAGTATTTT.

This rearrangement joins TRBV6-6 to TRBJ2-7; possible D gene TRBD1, 6 bases. CDR3 length: 16 residues. CDR1 MNHNY and CDR2 SVGAGI come from the germline V gene (reference sequence). Trimming cost V 0 bases and J 6 bases, with 18 bases left between them. CDR3 sequence reads: CASSYSMAGVRGEQYF. The CDR3 region has the DNA TGTGCCAGCAGTTACTCGATGGCAGGGGTTCGAGGCGAGCAGTACTTC.

The genes are TRBV19 and TRBJ2-5; 7 nucleotides agree with TRBD2. The CDR3 extends over 11 amino acids. Unmatched junction bases numbered 4, after V lost 10 bases and J lost 5 bases. The V gene's germline CDR1 is LNHDA and CDR2 SQIVND (reference sequence). The CDR3 protein is CATKAGETQYF. The DNA of the CDR3 is TGTGCCACAAAAGCGGGGGAGACCCAGTACTTC.

This clone was counted between two and nine times. The V and J genes are TRBV2 and TRBJ2-7, with 9 bases lining up with TRBD2. Trimming removed 1 base from V and 5 bases from J; junction bases left unmatched: 12. Looked up from germline, CDR1 is SNHLY and CDR2 is FYNNEI. The CDR3 has 17 residues. Here the CDR3 reads CASSEGQRTSVDDEQYF. In DNA, the CDR3 is TGTGCCAGCAGTGAAGGGCAAAGGACTAGCGTAGACGACGAGCAGTACTTC.